The present T cell receptor (beta chain) was sequenced within a study of T cell responses to AZD1222 COVID-19 vaccine. Study findings and constraints: There were vaccine-associated CD4 TCRs across spike, dominant at 160-218 and 743-854. Nearly half of unique spike-specific TCRs reportedly avoided B.1.351 and B.1.1.7 mutated regions. Two doses of AZD1222 preceded a rise in Spike-specific TCR breadth and depth. It should be noted that donors were predominantly white British and more often female, and clonal diversity was possibly underestimated.

Germline V gene lookup returns CDR1 SGHTA and CDR2 FQGNSA. CDR3 length equals 16 residues. V was trimmed by 0 bases and J by 6 bases, leaving 17 bases between them. TCRdb's copy holds only in-frame clones and misses some; the assay was immunoSEQ multiplex PCR. The data show under 200,000 clones, approximately 90% seen once. In the case of this clone: Antigen specificity is unknown.

The TCR sequence derives from an adult who received the AZD1222 COVID-19 vaccine. Here the sequenced sample was peripheral blood, taken 28 days after the second AZD1222 dose. The rearrangement uses TRBV7-2 and TRBJ1-2; the D gene is possibly TRBD1 (6 bases). The CDR3 region has the DNA TGTGCCAGCAGCTTAGCGCCGGGACAAGAAGGGAATGGCTACACCTTC. Its protein is CASSLAPGQEGNGYTF. Filled out from reference TRBV7-2 and TRBJ1-2, the complete variable domain reads GAGVSQSPSNKVTEKGKDVELRCDPISGHTALYWYRQSLGQGLEFLIYFQGNSAPDKSGLPSDRFSAERTGGSVSTLTIQRTQQEDSAVYLCASSLAPGQEGNGYTFGSGTRLTVV.